The clone carrying this TCR beta chain was seen at least ten times. MiXCR, applied by TCRdb to the reads, yields one record per CDR3 protein. The sample includes around 170,000 distinct CDR3 sequences, 13% to 15% of them seen just once. V lost 5 bases and J lost 2, with 12 bases in between. Per the germline V gene, CDR1 is SGHTA and CDR2 is FQGNSA. CDR3 length equals 15 residues. The sample comes from a study of T cell repertoires in cytomegalovirus infection. The V and J genes are TRBV7-2 and TRBJ2-2, with TRBD1 as a possible D gene (6 bases). The TCR was taken from a human donor in good health (CMV status not recorded). Some clones in this sample may be carry-over from other donors' samples. The specimen sequenced was PBMCs. The CDR3: CASSTGQRNTGELFF. The CDR3 DNA reads TGTGCCAGCAGCACAGGACAGAGAAACACCGGGGAGCTGTTTTTT.